The sample holds many counts of the clone carrying this TCR beta chain. Antigen specificity is unknown. The protocol attached unique molecular identifiers to individual cDNA molecules. Each CDR3 protein is one row after TCRdb ran MiXCR on the 5' RACE reads. The table lists 25,000 to 35,000 distinct CDR3 sequences, under 5% of them singletons. Trimming at V came to 6 bases and at J to 2 bases, leaving 4 bases not matched to a gene. Germline CDR1 is SQVTM and CDR2 is ANQGSEA. This CDR3 has 12 amino acids. The data were obtained in a study of early T cells in non-severe SARS-CoV-2 infection. Looking at the study overall: Chains from this unsorted whole-blood bulk RNA could not be paired. General study points: Lookups in VDJdb leaned toward anti-spike CD8 responses and missed private and CD4 specificities.

This TCR came from an adult who was a healthcare worker with PCR-confirmed SARS-CoV-2 infection or an uninfected control (not recorded which). The J gene is TRBJ2-7, the V gene TRBV29-1, with 7 nucleotides matching TRBD1. Sequenced material: whole blood. CDR3: CSVQTGTYEQYF. DNA of the CDR3: TGCAGCGTACAGACAGGGACCTACGAGCAGTACTTC.